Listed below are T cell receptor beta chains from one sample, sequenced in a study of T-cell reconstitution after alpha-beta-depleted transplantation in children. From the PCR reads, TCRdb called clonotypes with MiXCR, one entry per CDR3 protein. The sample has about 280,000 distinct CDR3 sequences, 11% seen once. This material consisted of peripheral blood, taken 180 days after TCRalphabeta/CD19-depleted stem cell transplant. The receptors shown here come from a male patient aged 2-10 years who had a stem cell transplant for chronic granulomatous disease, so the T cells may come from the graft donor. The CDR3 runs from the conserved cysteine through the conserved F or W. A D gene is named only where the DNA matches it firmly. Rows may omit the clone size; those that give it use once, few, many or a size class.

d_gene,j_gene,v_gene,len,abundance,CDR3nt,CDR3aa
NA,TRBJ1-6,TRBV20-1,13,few,TGCAGTGCTAGAACGGACAGCCATTCACCCCTCCACTTT,CSARTDSHSPLHF
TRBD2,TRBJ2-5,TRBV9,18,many,TGTGCCAGCAGCGTAGACCCGGGACTAGCGGGAGGAGGGGAGACCCAGTACTTC,CASSVDPGLAGGGETQYF
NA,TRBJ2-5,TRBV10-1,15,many,TGCGCCAGCAGTGAGTTTGGGGGGACCCAAGAGACCCAGTACTTC,CASSEFGGTQETQYF
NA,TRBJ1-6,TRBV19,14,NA,TGTGCCAGTAGTATTTCGGGGGCTGATTCACCCCTCCACTTT,CASSISGADSPLHF
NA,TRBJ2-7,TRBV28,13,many,TGTGCCAGCACCCTCACGGGGCCCTACGAGCAGTACTTC,CASTLTGPYEQYF
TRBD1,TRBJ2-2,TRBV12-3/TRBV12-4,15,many,TGTGCCAGCAGTTTTGGGACAGCGTACACCGGGGAGCTGTTTTTT,CASSFGTAYTGELFF
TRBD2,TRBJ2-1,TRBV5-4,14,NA,TGTGCCAGCAGCTCCGTTTTGAGGGGCGGGGGTGAGTTCTTC,CASSSVLRGGGEFF
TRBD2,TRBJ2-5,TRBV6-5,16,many,TGTGCCAGTACACGGTGGCGGACTAGCGGGGAAGAGACCCAGTACTTC,CASTRWRTSGEETQYF
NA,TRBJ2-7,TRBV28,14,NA,TGTGCCAGCAGTTTTGAGCCCCTATCCTACGAGCAGTACTTC,CASSFEPLSYEQYF
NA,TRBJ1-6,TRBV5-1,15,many,TGCGCCAGCAGCTTACAGAACCCCTATAATTCACCCCTCCACTTT,CASSLQNPYNSPLHF
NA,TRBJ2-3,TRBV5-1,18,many,TGCGCCAGCAGCGGTTCTTTGTTCGGGGGAGTCTACACAGATACGCAGTATTTT,CASSGSLFGGVYTDTQYF